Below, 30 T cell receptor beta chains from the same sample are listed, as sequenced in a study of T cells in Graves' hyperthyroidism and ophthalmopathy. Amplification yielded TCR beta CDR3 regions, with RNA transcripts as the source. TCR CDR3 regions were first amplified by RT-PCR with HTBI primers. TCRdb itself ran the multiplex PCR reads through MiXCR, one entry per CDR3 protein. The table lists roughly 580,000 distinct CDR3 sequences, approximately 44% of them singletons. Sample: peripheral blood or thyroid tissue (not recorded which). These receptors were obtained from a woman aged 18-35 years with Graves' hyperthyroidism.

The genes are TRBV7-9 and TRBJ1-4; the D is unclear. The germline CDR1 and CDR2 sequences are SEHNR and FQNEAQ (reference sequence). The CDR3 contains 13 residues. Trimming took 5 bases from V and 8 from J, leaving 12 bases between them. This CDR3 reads CASSVKGPEKLFF. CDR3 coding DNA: TGTGCCAGCAGCGTAAAGGGTCCGGAAAAACTGTTTTTT.

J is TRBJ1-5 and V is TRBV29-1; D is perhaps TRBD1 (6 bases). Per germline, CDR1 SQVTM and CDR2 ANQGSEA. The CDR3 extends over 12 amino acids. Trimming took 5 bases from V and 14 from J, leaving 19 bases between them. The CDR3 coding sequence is TGCAGCGTTTCTACAGGGCTCTCGGCCGAGCATTTT. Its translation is CSVSTGLSAEHF.

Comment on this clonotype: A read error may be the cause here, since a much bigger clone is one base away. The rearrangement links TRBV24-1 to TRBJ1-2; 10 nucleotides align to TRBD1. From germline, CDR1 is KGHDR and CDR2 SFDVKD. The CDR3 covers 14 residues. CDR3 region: CATRETGGNYSYTF. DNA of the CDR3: TGTGCCACCAGGGAGACAGGGGGCAACTATAGCTACACCTTC.

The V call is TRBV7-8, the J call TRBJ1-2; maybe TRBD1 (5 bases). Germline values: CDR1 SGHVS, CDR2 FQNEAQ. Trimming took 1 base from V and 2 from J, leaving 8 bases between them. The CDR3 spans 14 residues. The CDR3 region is CASSLGGVNYGYTF. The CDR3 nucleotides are TGTGCCAGCAGCTTAGGGGGGGTCAACTATGGCTACACCTTC.

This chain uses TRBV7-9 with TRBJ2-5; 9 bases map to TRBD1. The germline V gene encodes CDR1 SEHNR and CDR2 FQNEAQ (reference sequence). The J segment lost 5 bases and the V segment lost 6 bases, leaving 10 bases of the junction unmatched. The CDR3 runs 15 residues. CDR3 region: CASSLGQGRLETQYF. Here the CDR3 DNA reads TGTGCCAGCAGTTTGGGACAGGGAAGGTTGGAGACCCAGTACTTC.

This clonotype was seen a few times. CDR3 sequence (DNA): TGTGCCAGCAGTTTCCGTAGAGCAGATACGCAGTATTTT. Its protein product is CASSFRRADTQYF. The chain uses TRBV25-1 and TRBJ2-3, with D hard to call. In germline, CDR1 is MGHDK, CDR2 SYGVNS. The CDR3 loop spans 13 amino acids. V was shortened by 5 bases and J by 4 bases, with 10 bases between the two germline ends.

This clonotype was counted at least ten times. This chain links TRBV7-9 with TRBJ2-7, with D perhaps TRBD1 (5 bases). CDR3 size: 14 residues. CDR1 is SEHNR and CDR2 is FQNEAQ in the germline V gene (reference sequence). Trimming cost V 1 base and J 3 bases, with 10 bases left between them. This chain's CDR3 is CASSLEGYSYEQYF. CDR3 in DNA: TGTGCCAGCAGCTTAGAGGGGTACAGCTACGAGCAGTACTTC.

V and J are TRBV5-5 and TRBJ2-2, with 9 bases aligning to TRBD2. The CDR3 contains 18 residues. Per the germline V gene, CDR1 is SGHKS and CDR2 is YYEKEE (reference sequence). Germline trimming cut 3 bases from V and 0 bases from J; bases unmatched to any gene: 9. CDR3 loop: CASSSHASGIPNTGELFF. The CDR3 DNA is TGTGCCAGCAGCTCCCATGCTAGCGGGATACCGAACACCGGGGAGCTGTTTTTT.

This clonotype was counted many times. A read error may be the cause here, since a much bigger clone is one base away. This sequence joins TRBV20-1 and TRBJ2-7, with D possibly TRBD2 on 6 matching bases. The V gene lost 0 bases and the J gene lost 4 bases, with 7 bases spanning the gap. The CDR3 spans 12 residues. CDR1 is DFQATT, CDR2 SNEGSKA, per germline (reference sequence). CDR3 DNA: TGCAGTGCTAGAGATCGGGAGTACGAGCAGTACTTC. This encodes CSARDREYEQYF.

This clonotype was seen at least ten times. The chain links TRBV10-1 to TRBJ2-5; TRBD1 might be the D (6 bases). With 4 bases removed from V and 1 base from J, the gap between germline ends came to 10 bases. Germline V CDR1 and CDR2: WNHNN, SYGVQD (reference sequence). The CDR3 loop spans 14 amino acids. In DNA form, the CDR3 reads TGCGCCAGCAGTGCGACAGGAGTCCAAGAGACCCAGTACTTC. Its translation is CASSATGVQETQYF.

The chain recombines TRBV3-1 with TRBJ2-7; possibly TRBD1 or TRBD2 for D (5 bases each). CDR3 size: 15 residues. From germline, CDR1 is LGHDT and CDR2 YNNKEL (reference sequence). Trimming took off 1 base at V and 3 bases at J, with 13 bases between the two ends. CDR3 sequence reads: CASSQGVGTLYEQYF. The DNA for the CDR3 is TGTGCCAGCAGCCAAGGGGTGGGGACCCTCTACGAGCAGTACTTC.

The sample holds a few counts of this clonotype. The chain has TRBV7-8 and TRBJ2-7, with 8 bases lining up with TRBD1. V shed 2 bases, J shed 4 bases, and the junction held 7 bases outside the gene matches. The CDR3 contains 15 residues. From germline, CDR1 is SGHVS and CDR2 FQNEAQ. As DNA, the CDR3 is TGTGCCAGCAGCTTAATCCCAGGGGGCTGGTACGAGCAGTACTTC. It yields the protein CASSLIPGGWYEQYF.

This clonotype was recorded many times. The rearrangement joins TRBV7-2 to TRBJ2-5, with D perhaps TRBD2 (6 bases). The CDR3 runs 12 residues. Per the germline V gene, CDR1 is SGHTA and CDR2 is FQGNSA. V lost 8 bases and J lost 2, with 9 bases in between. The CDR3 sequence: CASAGLQETQYF. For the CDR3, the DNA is TGTGCCAGCGCGGGGCTGCAAGAGACCCAGTACTTC.

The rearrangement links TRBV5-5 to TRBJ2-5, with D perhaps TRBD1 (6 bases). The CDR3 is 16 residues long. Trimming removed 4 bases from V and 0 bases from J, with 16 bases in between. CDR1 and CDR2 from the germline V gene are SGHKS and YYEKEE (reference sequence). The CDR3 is CASSQLGAVYQETQYF. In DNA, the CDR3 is TGTGCCAGCAGCCAACTGGGGGCGGTGTACCAAGAGACCCAGTACTTC.

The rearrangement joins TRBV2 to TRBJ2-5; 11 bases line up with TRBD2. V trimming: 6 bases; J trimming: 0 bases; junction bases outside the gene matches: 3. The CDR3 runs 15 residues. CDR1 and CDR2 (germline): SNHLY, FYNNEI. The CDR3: CASSLGLADQETQYF. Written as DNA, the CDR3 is TGTGCCAGCAGCCTGGGACTAGCGGACCAAGAGACCCAGTACTTC.

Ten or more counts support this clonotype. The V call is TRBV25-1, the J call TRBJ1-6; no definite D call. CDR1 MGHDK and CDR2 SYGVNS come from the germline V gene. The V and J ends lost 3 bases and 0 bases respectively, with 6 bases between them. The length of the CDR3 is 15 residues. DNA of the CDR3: TGTGCCAGCAGTGACCCCAGCTCCTATAATTCACCCCTCCACTTT. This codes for CASSDPSSYNSPLHF.

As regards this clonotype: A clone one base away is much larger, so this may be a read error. In DNA form, the CDR3 reads TGTGCCAGCAGCTCGACGGCCTCAGCAGGTTTCTTT. The encoded protein is CASSSTASAGFF. J is TRBJ1-1 and V is TRBV7-3; D gene uncertain. Trimming took off 4 bases at V and 13 bases at J, with 16 bases between the two ends. The germline gives CDR1 SGHTA, CDR2 FQGTGA. The CDR3 spans 12 residues.

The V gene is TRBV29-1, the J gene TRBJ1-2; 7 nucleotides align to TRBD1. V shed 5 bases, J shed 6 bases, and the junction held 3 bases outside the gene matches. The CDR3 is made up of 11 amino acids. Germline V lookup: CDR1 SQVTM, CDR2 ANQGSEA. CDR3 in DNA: TGCAGCGTTAGACAGGGAAATGGCTACACCTTC. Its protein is CSVRQGNGYTF.

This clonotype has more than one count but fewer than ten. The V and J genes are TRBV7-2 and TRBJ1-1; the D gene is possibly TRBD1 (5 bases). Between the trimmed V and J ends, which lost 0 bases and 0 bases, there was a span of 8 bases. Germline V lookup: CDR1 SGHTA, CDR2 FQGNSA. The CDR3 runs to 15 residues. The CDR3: CASSLAGRMNTEAFF. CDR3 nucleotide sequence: TGTGCCAGCAGCTTAGCGGGACGGATGAACACTGAAGCTTTCTTT.

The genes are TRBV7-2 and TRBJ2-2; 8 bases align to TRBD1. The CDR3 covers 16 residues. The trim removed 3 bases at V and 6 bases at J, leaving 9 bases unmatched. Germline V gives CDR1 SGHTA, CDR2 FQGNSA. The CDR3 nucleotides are TGTGCCAGCAGCTTTGCCCTATCGACAGGGGCCGGGGAGCTGTTTTTT. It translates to CASSFALSTGAGELFF.

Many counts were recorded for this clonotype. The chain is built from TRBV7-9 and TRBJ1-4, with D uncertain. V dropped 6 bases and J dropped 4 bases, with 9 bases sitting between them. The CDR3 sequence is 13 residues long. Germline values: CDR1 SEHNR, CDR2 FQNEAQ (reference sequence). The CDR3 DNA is TGTGCCAGCAGACGGGTTCTTAATGAAAAACTGTTTTTT. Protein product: CASRRVLNEKLFF.

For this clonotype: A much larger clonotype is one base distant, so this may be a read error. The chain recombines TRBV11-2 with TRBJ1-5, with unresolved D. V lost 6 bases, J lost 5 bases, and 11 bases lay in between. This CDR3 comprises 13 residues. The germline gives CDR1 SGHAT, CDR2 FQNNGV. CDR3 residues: CASSCGLDQPQHF. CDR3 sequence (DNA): TGTGCCAGCAGTTGCGGACTGGATCAGCCCCAGCATTTT.

The CDR3 DNA reads TGTGCCAGCACTTTGCCGGGACAGGGGGCTGACGAGCAGTACTTC. It codes for CASTLPGQGADEQYF. V is TRBV2 and J is TRBJ2-7; 12 nucleotides align to TRBD1. Germline loops: CDR1 SNHLY, CDR2 FYNNEI. The CDR3 runs 15 residues. With V trimmed by 7 bases and J by 5 bases, 9 bases remained unmatched.

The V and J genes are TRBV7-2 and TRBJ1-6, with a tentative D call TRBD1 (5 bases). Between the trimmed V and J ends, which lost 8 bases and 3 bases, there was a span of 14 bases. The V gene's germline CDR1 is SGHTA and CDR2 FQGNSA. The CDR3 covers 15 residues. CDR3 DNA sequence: TGTGCCAGCTCACCACAGGAAAACTATAATTCACCCCTCCACTTT. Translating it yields CASSPQENYNSPLHF.

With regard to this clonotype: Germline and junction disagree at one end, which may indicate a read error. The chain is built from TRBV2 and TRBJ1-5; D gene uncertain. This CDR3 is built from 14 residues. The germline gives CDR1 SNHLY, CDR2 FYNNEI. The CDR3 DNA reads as TGTGCCAGCAGTGCGGAGATCGGCAATGAGCCCCAGCATTTT. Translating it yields CASSAEIGNEPQHF.

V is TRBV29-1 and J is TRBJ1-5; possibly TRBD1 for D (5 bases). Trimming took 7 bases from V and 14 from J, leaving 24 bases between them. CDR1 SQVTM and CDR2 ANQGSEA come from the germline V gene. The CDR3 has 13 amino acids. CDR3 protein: CSAGLAGVVDEHF. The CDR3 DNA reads TGCAGCGCGGGACTAGCGGGAGTGGTTGATGAGCATTTT.

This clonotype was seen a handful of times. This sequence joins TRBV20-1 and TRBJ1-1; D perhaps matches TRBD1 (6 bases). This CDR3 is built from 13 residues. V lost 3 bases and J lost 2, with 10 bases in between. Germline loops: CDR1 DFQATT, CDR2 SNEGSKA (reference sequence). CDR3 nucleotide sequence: TGCAGTGCTAGCCCGGACAGAAACACTGAAGCTTTCTTT. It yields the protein CSASPDRNTEAFF.

The DNA of the CDR3 is TGCGCCAGCAGCTTGGTGCCTACAGTGAACACTGAAGCTTTCTTT. Protein: CASSLVPTVNTEAFF. V and J are TRBV5-1 and TRBJ1-1, with D unresolved. The length of the CDR3 is 15 residues. Trimming took 0 bases from V and 0 from J, leaving 9 bases between them. Germline CDR1 reads SGHRS; CDR2 reads YFSETQ.

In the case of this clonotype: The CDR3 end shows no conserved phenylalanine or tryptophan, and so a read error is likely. The CDR3 DNA sequence: TGTGCCAGCAGCTTGGGGACAGCTAACTATGGCTACACCCTC. It is translated as CASSLGTANYGYTL. The chain couples TRBV25-1 to TRBJ1-2, with TRBD1 identical over 7 bases. V was pared by 6 bases and J by 0 bases, with 4 bases of the junction left unmatched. The CDR3 extends over 14 amino acids. Germline values: CDR1 MGHDK, CDR2 SYGVNS.

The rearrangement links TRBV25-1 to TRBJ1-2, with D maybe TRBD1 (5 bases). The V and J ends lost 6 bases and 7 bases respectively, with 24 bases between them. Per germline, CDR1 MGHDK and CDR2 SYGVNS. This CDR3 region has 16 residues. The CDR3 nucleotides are TGTGCCAGCAGCGCAATTCAAGGCCATGAGGGGCCTGGCTACACCTTC. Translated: CASSAIQGHEGPGYTF.